The 9 T cell receptor beta chains in this list originate from one sample, sequenced in a study of identifying expanded T cells in peripheral blood. Some clones are missing from TCRdb's copy, which holds only in-frame ones; the method was immunoSEQ multiplex PCR. The sample records tens of thousands of clones, about 87% being singletons. Sequencing used blood. All receptors come from a person aged 18-70 years in good health.

This clone was detected a few times. The V call is TRBV7-3, the J call TRBJ1-1, with D unclear. Germline values: CDR1 SGHTA, CDR2 FQGTGA. The V end lost 2 bases, the J end lost 11 bases, and 15 bases lay between the germline ends. CDR3 size: 13 residues. In DNA form, the CDR3 reads TGTGCCAGCAGCTTAGACTCTCGTCGAGGGGCTTTCTTT. Its protein is CASSLDSRRGAFF.

The rearrangement uses TRBV7-3 and TRBJ2-7; D remains ambiguous. CDR3 length: 14 amino acids. Germline V gives CDR1 SGHTA, CDR2 FQGTGA. V was cut by 9 bases and J by 3 bases, with 18 bases left in between. The CDR3 loop is CARDVDLDFYEQYF. CDR3 coding DNA: TGTGCCAGGGACGTGGATTTGGATTTCTACGAGCAGTACTTC.

J is TRBJ2-1 and V is TRBV7-6; the match to TRBD2 covers 7 bases. Germline V gives CDR1 SGHVS, CDR2 FNYEAQ. The V segment lost 2 bases and the J segment 7 bases; nucleotides outside the gene matches: 2. The CDR3 has 13 residues. The CDR3 protein is CASSLYSGNEQFF. The CDR3 coding sequence is TGTGCCAGCAGCTTATATAGCGGGAATGAGCAGTTCTTC.

This clone has just one count. V is TRBV10-3 and J is TRBJ1-4; D might be TRBD1 (5 bases). V was trimmed by 4 bases and J by 7 bases, leaving 16 bases between them. The CDR3 runs to 15 residues. The germline CDR1 and CDR2 sequences are ENHRY and SYGVKD. The chain's CDR3 is CAISAGTDLGEKLFF. The CDR3 region has the DNA TGTGCCATCAGTGCTGGGACCGACTTGGGTGAAAAACTGTTTTTT.

This clone was picked up one time. The gene calls are TRBV6-1 and TRBJ1-2, with D possibly TRBD1 on 5 matching bases. This CDR3 comprises 15 residues. Germline V gene sequence: CDR1 MNHNS, CDR2 SASEGT. V gave up 5 bases and J gave up 2 bases, with 15 bases separating them. The CDR3 DNA reads TGTGCCAGCAGTAGGTCCTGGGGGGAGAACTATGGCTACACCTTC. This sequence encodes CASSRSWGENYGYTF.

The chain uses TRBV28 and TRBJ1-1, with D possibly TRBD1 on 6 matching bases. V was pared by 7 bases and J by 9 bases, with 18 bases between. The CDR3 loop spans 13 amino acids. The germline V gene encodes CDR1 MDHEN and CDR2 SYDVKM. This chain's CDR3 is CASTFPGAAKAFF. DNA of the CDR3: TGTGCCAGCACCTTCCCGGGGGCAGCAAAAGCTTTCTTT.

V is TRBV9 and J is TRBJ1-6; D remains unclear. Germline assignment: CDR1 SGDLS and CDR2 YYNGEE. V lost 2 bases to trimming and J lost 5 bases, with 11 bases between them. The CDR3 covers 15 residues. The CDR3 is CASSVDISHNSPLHF. In DNA, the CDR3 is TGTGCCAGCAGCGTCGACATTAGTCATAATTCACCCCTCCACTTT.

V gene TRBV19 combines with J gene TRBJ2-4, with D perhaps TRBD1 or TRBD2 (6 bases each). The germline V and J ends were trimmed by 5 bases and 3 bases, with 11 bases remaining between them. The CDR3 sequence is 14 residues long. Germline CDR1 reads LNHDA; CDR2 reads SQIVND (reference sequence). In nucleotides, the CDR3 is TGTGCCAGTAGTTTACAGGGAGGCAAAAACATTCAGTACTTC. Encoded protein: CASSLQGGKNIQYF. The whole variable domain, filled in from reference TRBV19 and TRBJ2-4, reads DGGITQSPKYLFRKEGQNVTLSCEQNLNHDAMYWYRQDPGQGLRLIYYSQIVNDFQKGDIAEGYSVSREKKESFPLTVTSAQKNPTAFYLCASSLQGGKNIQYFGAGTRLSVL.

A note on this clone: Other nucleotide sequences in the sample specify the same CDR3. This rearrangement joins TRBV27 to TRBJ2-1, with TRBD2 matching over 8 bases. V gave up 2 bases and J gave up 3 bases; unmatched junction bases: 0. The germline gives CDR1 MNHEY, CDR2 SMNVEV (reference sequence). The CDR3 length is 14 residues. The CDR3 nucleotides read TGTGCCAGCAGTTTAGCGGGGGGCTACAATGAGCAGTTCTTC. This gives the protein CASSLAGGYNEQFF.